The rows below give T cell receptor beta chains drawn from one sample of a study of type 1 regulatory T cells. MiXCR was run by TCRdb on the reads, yielding one entry per CDR3 protein. The sample contains 20,000 to 30,000 distinct CDR3 sequences, over 60% of which appear only once. Their recognized antigens are unknown. Source material: cultured T cells, either the whole culture or a sorted T cell fraction (not recorded which). Receptors originate from a human donor in good health. Each CDR3 is given with its conserved first and last residue. The D gene is left open where the match is weak. Size is stated for part of the rows, as once, few or many counts, or as a class when the clone is expanded.

>-|TRBV25-1|-|TRBJ2-7
TGTGCCAGCAGTGATTTCCGTTTAGGAACCTACGAGCAGTACTTC
CASSDFRLGTYEQYF
>-|TRBV4-1|-|TRBJ1-5
TGCGCCAGCAGCCAAGTGGACAGTCACAATCAGCCCCAGCATTTT
CASSQVDSHNQPQHF
>few|TRBV20-1|-|TRBJ2-2
TGCAGTGCTTCCGTCTTAGGGGAGCTGTTTTTT
CSASVLGELFF
>-|TRBV20-1|-|TRBJ2-7
TGCAGTGCTCTGACTAGTACGAAATCCTACGAGCAGTACTTC
CSALTSTKSYEQYF
>-|TRBV7-9|-|TRBJ2-1
TGTGCCAGCAGCTTTCCTCGAGCAGGGTTGGATGAGCAGTTCTTC
CASSFPRAGLDEQFF
>-|TRBV5-4|TRBD1|TRBJ1-1
TGTGCCAGCAGCACCGGGACAGGGCCGTCGAAGGCTTTCTTT
CASSTGTGPSKAFF
>-|TRBV5-1|-|TRBJ1-2
TGCGCCAGCAGCTTGTCCCCGACAGGCCTCGGGGGCTACACCTTC
CASSLSPTGLGGYTF
>-|TRBV6-5|-|TRBJ2-2
TGTGCCAGCAGTTACTCGAAGGGGGGGCTGTACACCGGGGAGCTGTTTTTT
CASSYSKGGLYTGELFF
>few|TRBV13|-|TRBJ2-1
TGTGCCAGCAGTGGGGGCAGGGGAACCTACAATGAGCAGTTCTTC
CASSGGRGTYNEQFF
>once|TRBV13|TRBD2|TRBJ2-3
TGTGCCAGCAGCTTAGCAAGCCAGCGGGGGTTCACAGATACGCAGTATTTT
CASSLASQRGFTDTQYF
>-|TRBV24-1|TRBD2|TRBJ2-2
TGTGCCACCGCCGGGGGGGCGAACACCGGGGAGCTGTTTTTT
CATAGGANTGELFF
>few|TRBV20-1|-|TRBJ1-1
TGCAGTGCTAGAGAGACAGGCCGTGGCACTGAAGCTTTCTTT
CSARETGRGTEAFF
>-|TRBV7-3|TRBD2|TRBJ2-5
TGTGCCAGCAGCTTGAGACTAGCGGGGGGGGTCACAGAGACCCAGTACTTC
CASSLRLAGGVTETQYF
>-|TRBV3-1|TRBD2|TRBJ2-1
TGTGCCAGCACAAGACGCGGGGGGTACAATGAGCAGTTCTTC
CASTRRGGYNEQFF
>once|TRBV4-3|-|TRBJ1-2
TGCGCCAGCAGCCAAGAATCGGGGTTAACCGCTAACTATGGCTACACCTTC
CASSQESGLTANYGYTF
>-|TRBV7-9|-|TRBJ1-4
TGTGCCAGCAGCTCACAGGGCCCTAATGAAAAACTGTTTTTT
CASSSQGPNEKLFF
>few|TRBV7-8|TRBD2|TRBJ2-1
TGTGCCAGCAGCTTAGTTGCGGGGGGACGGAACGACAATGAGCAGTTCTTC
CASSLVAGGRNDNEQFF
>medium-sized|TRBV5-1|-|TRBJ2-1
TGCGCCAGCAGCCCCCAGGGAAGCGCCTACAATGAGCAGTTCTTC
CASSPQGSAYNEQFF
>-|TRBV11-2|-|TRBJ2-3
TGTGCCAGCAGCTTACTGTTCGGTACGCAGTATTTT
CASSLLFGTQYF
>-|TRBV3-1|-|TRBJ2-7
TGTGCCAGCAGCAGACGAATGCGGGACGAGCAGTACTTC
CASSRRMRDEQYF
>-|TRBV20-1|-|TRBJ1-1
TGCAGTGGGACGGAAAACACTGAAGCTTTCTTT
CSGTENTEAFF
>-|TRBV4-3|-|TRBJ2-7
TGCGCCAGCAGCCGTAACAGAGGAAACTACGAGCAGTACTTC
CASSRNRGNYEQYF
>-|TRBV5-1|TRBD1|TRBJ2-7
TGCGCCAGCAGCTTGGCCGGGGGACAGGGGAACGAGCAGTACTTC
CASSLAGGQGNEQYF
>-|TRBV5-1|-|TRBJ2-3
TGCGCCAGCAGCTTGGATCTCCGATCGGATACGCAGTATTTT
CASSLDLRSDTQYF
>-|TRBV7-9|TRBD1|TRBJ1-1
TGTGCCAGCAGCTTAGGCCGGTCGGACAGGGGGCGCGGGGGGACTGAAGCTTTCTTT
CASSLGRSDRGRGGTEAFF
>-|TRBV7-9|-|TRBJ1-2
TGTGCCAGCAGTTTGAGAGCCCTCAGCTATGGCTACACCTTC
CASSLRALSYGYTF
>-|TRBV6-5|-|TRBJ1-1
TGTGCCAGCAGTTATGGACAGATGAACACTGAAGCTTTCTTT
CASSYGQMNTEAFF
>-|TRBV20-1|-|TRBJ2-4
TGCAGTGCTTGGGGGGCCGGAGCCAAAAACATTCAGTACTTC
CSAWGAGAKNIQYF
>-|TRBV7-2|-|TRBJ1-1
TGTGCCAGCAGCCGCGGGGTTGGGAGGGGGTGGAACACTGAAGCTTTCTTT
CASSRGVGRGWNTEAFF
>-|TRBV5-6|-|TRBJ1-2
TGTGCCAGCAGCTTGGGTTCCGGGGTCTATGGCTACACCTTC
CASSLGSGVYGYTF
>-|TRBV10-1|TRBD1|TRBJ2-1
TGCGCCAGCAGTGACCCTGGGACAGGGAAGAATGAGCAGTTCTTC
CASSDPGTGKNEQFF
>few|TRBV29-1|-|TRBJ1-1
TGCAGCGTGAGATCAGCGGGGCGAACTGAAGCTTTCTTT
CSVRSAGRTEAFF
>-|TRBV20-1|TRBD2|TRBJ2-1
TGCAGTGTAGATAGCGGGCCCGCTGGGTACAATGAGCAGTTCTTC
CSVDSGPAGYNEQFF
>-|TRBV27|TRBD1|TRBJ2-5
TGTGCCAGCAGATCACAGGGGGCGCAGACCCAGTACTTC
CASRSQGAQTQYF
>-|TRBV25-1|-|TRBJ2-1
TGTGCCAGCAGTGGGGGGAATGAGCAGTTCTTC
CASSGGNEQFF
>-|TRBV3-1|-|TRBJ2-3
TGTGCCAGCAGCCAAGAGCGCCGTACGCAGTATTTT
CASSQERRTQYF
>few|TRBV7-6|-|TRBJ2-1
TGTGCCAGCAGCTTAGGACTAGTCTATGAGCAGTTCTTC
CASSLGLVYEQFF
>-|TRBV7-9|TRBD1|TRBJ1-1
TGTGCCAGCAGCTCGCAGGGGGATCTGGGTGAAGCTTTCTTT
CASSSQGDLGEAFF
>few|TRBV4-2|-|TRBJ2-7
TGTGCCAGCAGCCAAGATGGCAGAACCTCCTACGAGCAGTACTTT
CASSQDGRTSYEQYF
>-|TRBV7-2|-|TRBJ1-1
TGTGCCAGCACCCCAGGGATCCGGACGGAAGCTTTCTTT
CASTPGIRTEAFF
>-|TRBV20-1|-|TRBJ2-1
TGCAGTGCTAGACGCCAGCTCGTCTACAATGAGCAGTTCTTC
CSARRQLVYNEQFF
>-|TRBV29-1|-|TRBJ1-5
TGCAGCGCCATAATGGGCAATCAGCCCCAGCATTTT
CSAIMGNQPQHF
>-|TRBV12-3/TRBV12-4|TRBD2|TRBJ2-1
TGTGCCAGCAGCCTCGGACTAGCGGGGGGGATCTTTGAGCAGTTCTTC
CASSLGLAGGIFEQFF
>-|TRBV10-3|TRBD2|TRBJ2-3
TGTGCCATCAATCCTAGCGGGTTCACAGATACGCAGTATTTT
CAINPSGFTDTQYF
>-|TRBV12-3/TRBV12-4|-|TRBJ1-5
TGTGCCAGCGTTAAAAGGGAAAATCAGCCCCAGCATTTT
CASVKRENQPQHF
>-|TRBV7-9|-|TRBJ2-5
TGTGCCAGCAGCTTAGGTTCAGGGCACGAGACCCAGTACTTC
CASSLGSGHETQYF
>-|TRBV6-6|-|TRBJ2-7
TGTGCCAGCAGTTACCGGGACATCTCCTACGAGCAGTACTTC
CASSYRDISYEQYF
>-|TRBV4-1|-|TRBJ2-2
TGCGCCAGCAGACAAGAAGGATTCGGGGAGCTGTTTTTT
CASRQEGFGELFF
>-|TRBV9|-|TRBJ2-7
TGTGCCAGCAGCTTCTCCCCATACGGTGGGCTAGGCGAGCAGTACTTC
CASSFSPYGGLGEQYF
>-|TRBV20-1|TRBD1|TRBJ1-2
TGCAGTGCTCGGACAGGTTTCTATGGCTACACCTTC
CSARTGFYGYTF
>medium-sized|TRBV7-2|-|TRBJ1-4
TGTGCCAGCAGCCCCCCGGGACTCAGGGAAAAACTGTTTTTT
CASSPPGLREKLFF
>-|TRBV18|-|TRBJ2-3
TGTGCCAGCTCAGCACAACAGGGGGGGAGCACAGATACGCAGTATTTT
CASSAQQGGSTDTQYF
>-|TRBV12-3/TRBV12-4|TRBD1|TRBJ2-2
TGTGCCAGCCGGGACAGGGCGAACACCGGGGAGCTGTTTTTT
CASRDRANTGELFF